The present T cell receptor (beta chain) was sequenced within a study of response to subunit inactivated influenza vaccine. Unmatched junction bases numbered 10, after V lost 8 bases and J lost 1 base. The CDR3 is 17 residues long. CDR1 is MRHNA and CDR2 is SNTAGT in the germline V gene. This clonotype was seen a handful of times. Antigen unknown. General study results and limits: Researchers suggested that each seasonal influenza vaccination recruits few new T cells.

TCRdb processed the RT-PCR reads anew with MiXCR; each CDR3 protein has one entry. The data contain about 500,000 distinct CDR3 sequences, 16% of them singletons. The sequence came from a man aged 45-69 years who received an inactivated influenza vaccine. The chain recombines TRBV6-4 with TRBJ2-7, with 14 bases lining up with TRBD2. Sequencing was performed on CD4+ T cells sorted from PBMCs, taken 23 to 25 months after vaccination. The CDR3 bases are TGTGCCAGCGGCCGGGGACTAGCGGGGGCTTTGTCCTACGAGCAGTACTTC. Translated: CASGRGLAGALSYEQYF.